This paragraph reports one T cell receptor (beta chain). Its antigen remains unknown. This entry is derived from a study of shared clonotypes between healthy human individuals. Study findings and constraints: Clonotypes that were shared across several donors made up 4% to 6% of naive CD4 clonotypes.

Selected positively for CCR7 and CD45RO-negative, naive CD8 cells excluded terminally differentiated effector memory CD45RA+ cells. Generated by immunoSEQ multiplex PCR, the TCRdb table keeps only in-frame clones and is missing some. The table records under 1 million clones, almost 95% of them present only once. This CDR3 contains 14 residues. Trimming pared 0 bases from V and 3 bases from J, leaving 9 bases between. CDR1 LNHNV and CDR2 YYDKDF come from the germline V gene (reference sequence). The genes are TRBV15 and TRBJ2-7, with D possibly being TRBD2 (5 bases). The source of this sequence is a man aged 25 to 40 in good health. The source material was naive CD8+ T cells sorted from blood. The CDR3 DNA is TGTGCCACCAGCAGAGATTCGGGGAACTACGAGCAGTACTTC. It is translated as CATSRDSGNYEQYF.